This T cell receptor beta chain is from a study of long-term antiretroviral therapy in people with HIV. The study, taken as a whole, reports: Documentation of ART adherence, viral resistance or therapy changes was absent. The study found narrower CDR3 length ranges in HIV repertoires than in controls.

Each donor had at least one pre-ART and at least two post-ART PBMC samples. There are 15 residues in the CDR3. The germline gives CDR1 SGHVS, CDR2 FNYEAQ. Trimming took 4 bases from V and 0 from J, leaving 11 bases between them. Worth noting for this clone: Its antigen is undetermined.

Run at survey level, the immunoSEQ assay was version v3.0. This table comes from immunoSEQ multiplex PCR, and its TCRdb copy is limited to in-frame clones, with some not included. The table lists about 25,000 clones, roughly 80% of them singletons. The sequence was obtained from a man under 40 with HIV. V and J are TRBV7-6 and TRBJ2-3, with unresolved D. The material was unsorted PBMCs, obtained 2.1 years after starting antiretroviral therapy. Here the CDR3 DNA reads TGTGCCAGCAGCTCGTTAGTTTCTAGCACAGATACGCAGTATTTT. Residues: CASSSLVSSTDTQYF.